This section outlines one T cell receptor beta chain sequence together with its context. Antigen specificity is unknown. This entry is derived from a study of shared clonotypes between healthy human individuals. Study outcomes and limitations: Blood was the sole source, and tissue repertoires probably differ.

The V gene lost 4 bases and the J gene lost 3 bases, with 10 bases spanning the gap. CDR3 size: 13 residues. CDR1 and CDR2 (germline): GTSNPN, SVGIG (reference sequence). Caucasian adults living in Nashville, Tennessee, provided all samples. Unsorted samples drew genomic DNA from 85 million to 90 million PBMCs. Several immunoSEQ plates received, in even portions, the genomic DNA of each subset. Profiling relied on immunoSEQ multiplex PCR, and the TCRdb table lists in-frame clones only, not all of them. Among about 490,000 clones listed, around 80% were seen once. Sequenced: PBMCs. V is TRBV30 and J is TRBJ1-5; D gene unclear. This clonotype was obtained from a middle-aged woman in good health. Some clones in this sample may be carry-over from other donors' samples. CDR3 in amino acids: CAWNYGDNQPQHF. CDR3 sequence (DNA): TGTGCCTGGAACTACGGGGACAATCAGCCCCAGCATTTT.